Sequencing of this T cell receptor beta chain was carried out in a study of blood T cell repertoires in COVID-19. Study as a whole: COVID-19 samples, acute and convalescent, were from the United States, Italy and Spain. Sources were T cells, B-cell-depleted T cells, or PBMCs; the material itself was cDNA or gDNA.

How the authors handled the data: Amplification with reference gene primers provided the estimates of nucleated cell counts. The table came from immunoSEQ multiplex PCR; TCRdb's copy has only in-frame clones and leaves some out. V and J calls plus clone size are reproduced from that table; the DNA served to infer D and trimming. The table lists approximately 130,000 clones, about four fifths of them singletons, with about 13% in the top ten. Sequencing was done on a sample of peripheral blood. This receptor was taken from a human donor in a cohort sampled during active COVID-19.

In DNA, the CDR3 is TGTGCCTGGAGCTCTGGGGGGGGGATCCACGAGCAGTACTTC. The encoded protein is CAWSSGGGIHEQYF. V gene TRBV30 combines with J gene TRBJ2-7, with 7 bases aligning to TRBD2. Losses at the gene ends were 3 bases for V and 5 bases for J; bases not matched to a gene: 10. The V gene's germline CDR1 is GTSNPN and CDR2 SVGIG (reference sequence). This CDR3 has 14 residues. Full variable domain (rest looked up from reference TRBV30 and TRBJ2-7): SQTIHQWPATLVQPVGSPLSLECTVEGTSNPNLYWYRQAAGRGLQLLFYSVGIGQISSEVPQNLSASRPQDRQFILSSKKLLLSDSGFYLCAWSSGGGIHEQYFGPGTRLTVT.